These 15 T cell receptor beta chains came from one sample sequenced in a study of cytomegalovirus exposure and HLA in healthy donors. Using immunoSEQ multiplex PCR, the repertoire was profiled, and TCRdb retains in-frame clones only, with some absent. The sample holds 90,000 to 130,000 clones; under 97% are singletons and the top ten take 0.67%. The sequenced sample consisted of PBMCs. The receptors were sampled from a woman aged 18 to 35 in good health and CMV-seronegative.

The chain is built from TRBV18 and TRBJ2-5; D is unclear. CDR3 size: 13 residues. Germline assignment: CDR1 KGHSH and CDR2 LQKENI. Trimming took off 2 bases at V and 5 bases at J, with 9 bases between the two ends. The CDR3 loop is CASSPETMETQYF. In DNA form, the CDR3 reads TGTGCCAGCTCACCAGAGACAATGGAGACCCAGTACTTC.

The rearrangement uses TRBV19 and TRBJ1-5; TRBD1 might be the D (5 bases). The CDR3 runs to 18 residues. V was cut by 6 bases and J by 0 bases, with 21 bases left in between. CDR1 is LNHDA, CDR2 SQIVND, per germline (reference sequence). The CDR3 DNA follows: TGTGCCAGTAGCACCATCAGACAGATTCCGATTAGCAATCAGCCCCAGCATTTT. Its protein is CASSTIRQIPISNQPQHF.

The rearrangement joins TRBV20-1 to TRBJ2-7; D is ambiguous. The CDR3 extends over 11 amino acids. From germline, CDR1 is DFQATT and CDR2 SNEGSKA (reference sequence). The ends were cut back, 5 bases at V and 6 bases at J, with 11 bases in the middle. The CDR3 region has the DNA TGCAGTGCTCCTCTCACGGGCGAGCAGTACTTC. This encodes CSAPLTGEQYF.

The chain combines TRBV9 with TRBJ2-5, with TRBD2 matching 8 bases. The germline CDR1 and CDR2 sequences are SGDLS and YYNGEE. Losses at the gene ends were 0 bases for V and 7 bases for J; bases not matched to a gene: 5. CDR3 length equals 14 residues. The CDR3 spells CASSVEGAGGTQYF. In DNA, the CDR3 is TGTGCCAGCAGCGTAGAGGGCGCGGGGGGGACCCAGTACTTC.

This chain links TRBV19 with TRBJ1-1, with 7 positions matching TRBD1. Germline V gene lookup returns CDR1 LNHDA and CDR2 SQIVND (reference sequence). V lost 3 bases and J lost 2; bases outside the gene matches: 12. The CDR3 consists of 17 residues. This chain's CDR3 is CASSIQQGLRSNTEAFF. The DNA for the CDR3 is TGTGCCAGTAGTATCCAACAGGGGTTACGGTCTAACACTGAAGCTTTCTTT.

V usage is TRBV28 and J usage is TRBJ1-6; TRBD1 matches at 7 bases. The CDR3 sequence is 15 residues long. Per the germline V gene, CDR1 is MDHEN and CDR2 is SYDVKM. J lost 13 bases, V lost 5 bases, and 14 bases had no gene match. DNA for the CDR3: TGTGCCAGCAGTAACAGGGGCCACTATTCTTACCCCCTCCACTTT. Translation: CASSNRGHYSYPLHF. The full variable domain, rest sourced from reference TRBV28 and TRBJ1-6, is DVKVTQSSRYLVKRTGEKVFLECVQDMDHENMFWYRQDPGLGLRLIYFSYDVKMKEKGDIPEGYSVSREKKERFSLILESASTNQTSMYLCASSNRGHYSYPLHFGNGTRLTVT.

The chain employs TRBV25-1 and TRBJ1-3; D remains ambiguous. The V gene lost 7 bases and the J gene lost 4 bases, with 20 bases spanning the gap. CDR3 length equals 16 residues. Germline V gene lookup returns CDR1 MGHDK and CDR2 SYGVNS. The CDR3 spells CASIFQSDSVGNTIYF. The CDR3 region has the DNA TGTGCCAGCATATTCCAGTCGGACTCCGTAGGAAACACCATATATTTT.

A remark on this clone: This CDR3 fails to terminate in the conserved phenylalanine or tryptophan, so it likely reflects a read error. The DNA is omitted, as the CDR3 cannot be located on it reliably, and the CDR3 follows TCRdb's listing. CDR3 region: CASSEAGRTPWSG. This rearrangement joins TRBV6-1 to TRBJ2-7; the table calls TRBD1, which could not be checked here. The CDR3 comprises 13 residues, both ends counted. The germline gives CDR1 MNHNS, CDR2 SASEGT.

The rearrangement links TRBV5-1 to TRBJ2-7, with 10 bases lining up with TRBD2. The CDR3 is 17 residues long. Losses at the gene ends were 2 bases for V and 1 base for J; bases not matched to a gene: 9. Germline V lookup: CDR1 SGHRS, CDR2 YFSETQ. CDR3 in amino acids: CASSLKRGGPFSYEQYF. DNA for the CDR3: TGCGCCAGCAGCTTAAAGCGGGGGGGACCTTTTTCCTACGAGCAGTACTTC.

V is TRBV2 and J is TRBJ1-5, with TRBD1 identical over 7 bases. Trimming cost V 4 bases and J 1 base; bases outside gene matches: 1. The CDR3 contains 14 residues. Germline V gene data show CDR1 as SNHLY and CDR2 as FYNNEI. The CDR3 DNA reads as TGTGCCAGCAGTGCACAGGGGAGCAATCAGCCCCAGCATTTT. Its translation is CASSAQGSNQPQHF. The variable domain in full, with the rest retrieved from reference TRBV2 and TRBJ1-5, is EPEVTQTPSHQVTQMGQEVILRCVPISNHLYFYWYRQILGQKVEFLVSFYNNEISEKSEIFDDQFSVERPDGSNFTLKIRSTKLEDSAMYFCASSAQGSNQPQHFGDGTRLSIL.

V is TRBV19 and J is TRBJ1-5, with D hard to call. The V gene's germline CDR1 is LNHDA and CDR2 SQIVND (reference sequence). The CDR3 runs 12 residues. V was clipped by 5 bases and J by 15 bases, with 17 bases between them. CDR3 in amino acids: CASSGSASERHF. DNA for the CDR3: TGTGCCAGTAGTGGATCGGCCAGCGAACGGCATTTT.

This chain uses TRBV13 with TRBJ1-1; D may be TRBD1 (5 bases). This CDR3 has 14 amino acids. Trimming stripped 2 bases from V and 5 bases from J, with 12 bases between. Germline values: CDR1 PRHDT, CDR2 FYEKMQ (reference sequence). CDR3 coding DNA: TGTGCCAGCAGCTTATCCCAGGGTTGGACTGAAGCTTTCTTT. Translated: CASSLSQGWTEAFF.

The V and J genes are TRBV10-3 and TRBJ1-1; no definite D call. Germline values: CDR1 ENHRY, CDR2 SYGVKD. Trimming took off 10 bases at V and 3 bases at J, with 15 bases between the two ends. The CDR3 runs to 13 residues. The CDR3 loop reads CATNPDMDTEAFF. Here the CDR3 DNA reads TGTGCCACGAACCCCGACATGGACACTGAAGCTTTCTTT.

The J gene is TRBJ2-3, the V gene TRBV4-2, with no clear D. Germline lookup yields CDR1 LGHNA and CDR2 YNFKEQ. V was shortened by 3 bases and J by 1 base, with 11 bases between the two germline ends. The CDR3 is 15 amino acids. CDR3 loop: CASSQESWGTDTQYF. As DNA, the CDR3 is TGTGCCAGCAGCCAGGAGAGCTGGGGCACAGATACGCAGTATTTT.

The count of this clone is one. CDR3 in DNA: TGTGCCACCAGGGGAGGAGGGGGCACAGATACGCAGTATTTT. This gives the protein CATRGGGGTDTQYF. V gene TRBV6-5 combines with J gene TRBJ2-3; TRBD1 or TRBD2 may be the D gene (6 bases each). The CDR3 covers 14 residues. Germline V CDR1 and CDR2: MNHEY, SVGAGI. V lost 10 bases and J lost 1, with 15 bases in between.